This T cell receptor (beta chain) comes out of a study of control samples from healthy donors and cancer patients. Only in-frame clones appear in the TCRdb table, and some are missing; sequencing was by immunoSEQ multiplex PCR. This sample has some 130,000 clones, with around 90% found just once. Material for sequencing was blood. This TCR was sampled from a man aged 35 to 55 in good health.

CDR3 loop: CASSYMISYEQYF. In DNA form, the CDR3 reads TGTGCCAGCAGCTACATGATCTCCTACGAGCAGTACTTC. The genes are TRBV7-8 and TRBJ2-7; D call uncertain. V was trimmed by 4 bases and J by 0 bases, leaving 7 bases between them. This CDR3 has 13 residues. The germline gives CDR1 SGHVS, CDR2 FQNEAQ.